These T cell receptor beta chains were read from a single sample in a study of blood T cells in healthy people across ages. TCRdb re-called the 5' RACE reads through MiXCR, storing one row per CDR3 protein. This sample has hundreds of thousands of distinct CDR3 sequences; roughly 30% occur once, and the top ten carry approximately 15%. The sequencing input was blood. All receptors derive from a woman at least 80 years old in good health. Both conserved end residues are part of each CDR3. Each record gives: V gene, clone size, J gene, D gene, CDR3 DNA, CDR3 protein. D genes are given only for firm matches. A clone size is listed for some rows: how often the clone was seen (once, few, many), or a class if it is expanded.

TRBV7-2	.	TRBJ1-2	.	TGTGCCAGCAGCACGCAGTGCTATGGCTACACCTTC	CASSTQCYGYTF
TRBV12-3/TRBV12-4	many	TRBJ2-7	TRBD1	TGTGCCATCCTAGACAGGGCCTACGAGCAGTACTTC	CAILDRAYEQYF
TRBV12-3/TRBV12-4	many	TRBJ2-7	.	TGTGCCAGCAGTTCCGGCTCCCCTCGCTCCTACGAGCAGTACTTC	CASSSGSPRSYEQYF
TRBV20-1	few	TRBJ2-1	.	TGCAGTGCTAGGTCCCTATTGTCTTACAATGAGCAGTTCTTC	CSARSLLSYNEQFF
TRBV2	.	TRBJ2-1	.	TGTGCCAGCAGTGAAGATGCGGGACAGCGTGGGGATGAGCAGTTCTTC	CASSEDAGQRGDEQFF
TRBV10-2	.	TRBJ2-7	TRBD2	TGCGCCAGCAATAGCGGGGGGACTAGCTACGAGCAGTACTTC	CASNSGGTSYEQYF
TRBV7-2	few	TRBJ1-5	TRBD1	TGTGCCAGCAGCCTATTCACAGGGGAGAATCAGCCCCAGCATTTT	CASSLFTGENQPQHF
TRBV7-9	few	TRBJ2-2	.	TGTGCCAGCAGCCCCCCCGCGGTTACCGGGGAGCTGTTTTTT	CASSPPAVTGELFF
TRBV27	few	TRBJ1-4	.	TGTGCCAGCGGCCGTCACAGGAACAATGAAAAACTGTTTTTT	CASGRHRNNEKLFF
TRBV5-1	.	TRBJ2-7	.	TGCGCCAGCAGCGTAGGACATTATCCCTACGAGCAGTACTTC	CASSVGHYPYEQYF
TRBV5-1	few	TRBJ2-5	TRBD1	TGCGCCAGCAGCTTGGCCGGGACAGGGGGTGAGACCCAGTACTTC	CASSLAGTGGETQYF
TRBV20-1	many	TRBJ2-5	TRBD1	TGCAGTGCTGGCCCCGGGACAGGGGGAGAGACCCAGTACTTC	CSAGPGTGGETQYF
TRBV5-6	few	TRBJ1-4	TRBD1	TGTGCCAGCAGCTTCGGGACAGCAACTAATGAAAAACTGTTTTTT	CASSFGTATNEKLFF
TRBV2	few	TRBJ1-4	.	TGTGCCAGCAGTAACGCAGGGAGATTTGAAAAACTGTTTTTT	CASSNAGRFEKLFF
TRBV10-3	many	TRBJ2-1	.	TGTGCCATCAGTGAGTCAGGTGACAATGAGCAGTTCTTC	CAISESGDNEQFF
TRBV20-1	many	TRBJ2-1	.	TGCAGTGCTAGAGATGCGGCTAGGCCCCTGGGTGAGCAGTTCTTC	CSARDAARPLGEQFF
TRBV2	few	TRBJ1-5	.	TGTGCCAGCAGTGTTTTGACAGGACAAAATCAGCCCCAGCATTTT	CASSVLTGQNQPQHF
TRBV6-5	.	TRBJ1-4	.	TGTGCCAGCAGCTACTCGAACAGGGCAAAGGAGAAACTGTTTTTT	CASSYSNRAKEKLFF
TRBV28	many	TRBJ2-7	TRBD1	TGTGCCAGCAGTGCACCGGGACAGGGGATCTCCTACGAGCAGTACTTC	CASSAPGQGISYEQYF
TRBV30	few	TRBJ2-7	.	TGTGCCTGGACCTTCGGACAAGAGCAGTACTTC	CAWTFGQEQYF
TRBV6-2/TRBV6-3	many	TRBJ2-3	TRBD2	TGTGCCAGCAGTTACTCTGGGACTAGCAGAGATACGCAGTATTTT	CASSYSGTSRDTQYF
TRBV2	few	TRBJ2-3	.	TGTGCCAGCAGCCCACAGGGGAGGCCAGATACGCAGTATTTT	CASSPQGRPDTQYF
TRBV5-1	few	TRBJ2-2	TRBD2	TGCGCCAGCAGCTACGACGCGGGAGGCACCGGGGAGCTGTTTTTT	CASSYDAGGTGELFF
TRBV5-6	many	TRBJ2-1	.	TGTGCCAGCAGCTTGAAGTTCAATGAGCAGTTCTTC	CASSLKFNEQFF
TRBV20-1	many	TRBJ1-1	.	TGCAGTGCTAGGGTTGGTGGGAAGACTGAAGCTTTCTTT	CSARVGGKTEAFF
TRBV29-1	once	TRBJ2-7	TRBD2	TGCAGCGTCGAGGGGAGGGACGAGCAGTACTTC	CSVEGRDEQYF